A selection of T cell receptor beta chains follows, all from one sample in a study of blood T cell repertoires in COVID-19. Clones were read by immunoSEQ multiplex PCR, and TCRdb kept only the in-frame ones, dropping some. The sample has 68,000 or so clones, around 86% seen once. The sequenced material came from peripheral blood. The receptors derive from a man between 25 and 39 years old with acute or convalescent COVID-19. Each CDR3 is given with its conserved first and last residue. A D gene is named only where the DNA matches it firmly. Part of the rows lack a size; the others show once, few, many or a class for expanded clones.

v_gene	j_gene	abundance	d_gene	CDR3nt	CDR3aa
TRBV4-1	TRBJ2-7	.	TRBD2	TGCGCCAGCACCTCACGGGTAGCGGGAGGACAATTCTACGAGCAGTACTTC	CASTSRVAGGQFYEQYF
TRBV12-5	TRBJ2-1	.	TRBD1	TGTGCTAGTGGAGCGGGACAGGGATTCAATGAGCAGTTCTTC	CASGAGQGFNEQFF
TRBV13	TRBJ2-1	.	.	TGTGCCAGCAGCTCCCCGGGACTCCACAATGAGCAGTTCTTC	CASSSPGLHNEQFF
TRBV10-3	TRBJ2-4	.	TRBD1	TGTGCCATCAGGGATCCGGGACAGGGAAACATTCAGTACTTC	CAIRDPGQGNIQYF
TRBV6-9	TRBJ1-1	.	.	TGTGCCAGCAACCGGGACAAGAACACTGAAGCTTTCTTT	CASNRDKNTEAFF
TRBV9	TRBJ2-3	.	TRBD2	TGTGCCAGCAGCGCAAGACTAGCGGGAGGGCCGGGGGATACGCAGTATTTT	CASSARLAGGPGDTQYF
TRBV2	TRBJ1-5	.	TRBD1	TGTGCCAGCAGCTTGACAGGGACGGGTCAGCCCCAGCATTTT	CASSLTGTGQPQHF
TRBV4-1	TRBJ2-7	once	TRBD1	TGCGCCAGCAGGCCGACAGGGTTCATGAACGAGCAGTACTTC	CASRPTGFMNEQYF
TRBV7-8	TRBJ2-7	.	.	TGTGCCAGCAGCGGGCGGAGGGGGCGCCTTCGCTACGAGCAGTACTTC	CASSGRRGRLRYEQYF
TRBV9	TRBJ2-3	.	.	TGTGCCAGCAGCGTAGTAGATAGCGGCACAGATACGCAGTATTTT	CASSVVDSGTDTQYF
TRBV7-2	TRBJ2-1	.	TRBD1	TGTGCCAGCAGCTTGGACAGGGGGACCTACAATGAGCAGTTCTTC	CASSLDRGTYNEQFF
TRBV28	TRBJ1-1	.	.	TGTGCCAGCAGTTTATGGGCGGGCCCAACTGAAGCTTTCTTT	CASSLWAGPTEAFF
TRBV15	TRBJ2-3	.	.	TGTGCCACCAGCAGAGATTGGGACTCTTATCGAACGCAGTATTTT	CATSRDWDSYRTQYF
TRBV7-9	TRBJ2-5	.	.	TGTGCCAGCAGCTTAGGGGGCGGTCAAGAGACCCAGTACTTC	CASSLGGGQETQYF
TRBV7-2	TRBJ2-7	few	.	TGTGCCAGCAGCCCAACTCCGGGAGACGAGCAGTACTTC	CASSPTPGDEQYF
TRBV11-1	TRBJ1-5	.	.	TGTGCCAGCAGCTTTGACTCCGGGGGCAATCAGCCCCAGCATTTT	CASSFDSGGNQPQHF
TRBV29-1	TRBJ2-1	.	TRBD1	TGCAGCGCTAGGGACAGGGGAAGCCACAATGAGCAGTTCTTC	CSARDRGSHNEQFF
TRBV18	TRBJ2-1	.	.	TGTGCCAGCTCACCAGCGGGAACCTCCTACAATGAGCAGTTCTTC	CASSPAGTSYNEQFF
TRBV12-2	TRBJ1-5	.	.	TGTGCAAGTCGCGCCCAGGCGGACTATCAGCCCCAGCATTTT	CASRAQADYQPQHF
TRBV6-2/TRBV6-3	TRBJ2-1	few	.	TGTGCCAGCAGTGGCCCGGGATATGAGCAGTTCTTC	CASSGPGYEQFF
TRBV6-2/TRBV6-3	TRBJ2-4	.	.	TGTGCCAGCAGTTATTCGGGGGGCGGCAAAAACATTCAGTACTTC	CASSYSGGGKNIQYF
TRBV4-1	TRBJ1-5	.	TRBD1	TGCGCCAGCAGCCTATACGTCGGACAGGGCAATCAGCCCCAGCATTTT	CASSLYVGQGNQPQHF
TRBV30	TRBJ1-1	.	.	TGTGCCTGGAGTCCGTTTGGGGGGGACACTGAAGCTTTCTTT	CAWSPFGGDTEAFF
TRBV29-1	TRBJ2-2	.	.	TGCAGCGTTTACAGGAACACCGGGGAGCTGTTTTTT	CSVYRNTGELFF
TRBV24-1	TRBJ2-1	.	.	TGTGCCACCAGTGATTTTAGGGGTGAGCAGTTCTTC	CATSDFRGEQFF
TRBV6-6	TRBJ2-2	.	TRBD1	TGTGCCAGCGAGGGGGGACAGGAGAACACCGGGGAGCTGTTTTTT	CASEGGQENTGELFF
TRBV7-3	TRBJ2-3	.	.	TGTGCCAGCAGCCGACAGAGTAACACAGATACGCAGTATTTT	CASSRQSNTDTQYF
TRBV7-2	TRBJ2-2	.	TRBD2	TGTGCCAGCAGCTTATCCAGCGGGAGAACCGGGGAGCTGTTTTTT	CASSLSSGRTGELFF
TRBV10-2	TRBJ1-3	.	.	TGCGCCAGCAGTTCAGGGTCTGGAAACACCATATATTTT	CASSSGSGNTIYF
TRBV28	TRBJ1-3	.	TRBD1	TGTGCCAGCAGTTTATCCGGGACAGCCTCTGGAAACACCATATATTTT	CASSLSGTASGNTIYF
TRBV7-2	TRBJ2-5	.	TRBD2	TGTGCCAGCAGCTTAGAGGGAGGACTAGCGGGACACCAAGAGACCCAGTACTTC	CASSLEGGLAGHQETQYF
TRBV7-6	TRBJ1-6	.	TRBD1	TGTGCCAGCAGCTTAGTAGGGGGCTCACCCCTCCACTTT	CASSLVGGSPLHF
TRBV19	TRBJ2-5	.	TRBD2	TGTGCCAGTAAGAGTTTGCGGGCCGGGGGGCAAGAGACCCAGTACTTC	CASKSLRAGGQETQYF
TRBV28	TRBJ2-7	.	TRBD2	TGTGCCAGCAGTCCAGCCCTCGGCGGGAGAGGGACCTACGAGCAGTACTTC	CASSPALGGRGTYEQYF
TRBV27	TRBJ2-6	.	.	TGTGCCAGCAGTTCCTCGTACTGGGCCAACGTCCTGACTTTC	CASSSSYWANVLTF
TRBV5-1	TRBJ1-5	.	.	TGCGCCAGCAGCCAGGATAGCAATCAGCCCCAGCATTTT	CASSQDSNQPQHF
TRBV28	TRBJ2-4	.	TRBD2	TGTGCCAGCAGTTTCGGCGGGAGTAAAAACATTCAGTACTTC	CASSFGGSKNIQYF
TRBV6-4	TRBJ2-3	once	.	TGTGCCAGCAGTGACTCGGGAGGCACAGATACGCAGTATTTT	CASSDSGGTDTQYF
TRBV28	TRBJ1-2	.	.	TGTGCCAGCAGTTCCGGGTTCTATGGCTACACCTTC	CASSSGFYGYTF
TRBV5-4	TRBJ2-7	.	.	TGTGCCAGCAGCTCTCCAGCGACCTACGAGCAGTACTTC	CASSSPATYEQYF
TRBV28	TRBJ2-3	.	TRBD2	TGTGCCAGCAGTCTCCGTACTAGCGGGAGTATCCGGGATACGCAGTATTTT	CASSLRTSGSIRDTQYF
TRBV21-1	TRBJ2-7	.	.	TGTGCCGGGGGACTAGCGGGAGTCTACGAGCAGTACTTC	CAGGLAGVYEQYF
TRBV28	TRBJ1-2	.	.	TGTGCCAGCAGTTTAGGGGGGTTCGACTATGGCTACACCTTC	CASSLGGFDYGYTF
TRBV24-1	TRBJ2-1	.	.	TGTGCCACCAGTGGTCGTCTAGAAGGCAATGAGCAGTTCTTC	CATSGRLEGNEQFF
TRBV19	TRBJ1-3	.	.	TGTGCCAGTAGTATGGCTACAGCCCTTGGAAACACCATATATTTT	CASSMATALGNTIYF
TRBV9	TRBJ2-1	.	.	TGTGCCAGCGCCCCCACGGGGAGCTCCTACAATGAGCAGTTCTTC	CASAPTGSSYNEQFF
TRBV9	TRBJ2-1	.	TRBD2	TGTGCCAGCAGCGTCTCCGGGACTAGCGACCACAATGAGCAGTTCTTC	CASSVSGTSDHNEQFF
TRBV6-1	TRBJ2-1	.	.	TGTGCCAGCAGTGAAGGGGACTTCTGGAGCTCCTACAATGAGCAGTTCTTC	CASSEGDFWSSYNEQFF
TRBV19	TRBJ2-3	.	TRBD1	TGTGCCAGTCTCGCCCCGGGACAGCGCACAGATACGCAGTATTTT	CASLAPGQRTDTQYF